This TCR beta chain was identified in a study of T-cell memory formation after mild COVID-19. Findings of the study overall: Later expanders leaned toward CD4+, whereas clones contracting from day 15 to 85 were balanced CD4/CD8.

The length of the CDR3 is 14 residues. Germline V gives CDR1 MNHEY, CDR2 SVGAGI. The trim removed 5 bases at V and 1 base at J, leaving 4 bases unmatched. Using its own MiXCR run on the 5' RACE reads, TCRdb lists one record per CDR3 protein. The table records approximately 410,000 distinct CDR3 sequences, more than 20% of them present only once. This clonotype appeared a few times. Antigen unknown. The source is an adult woman who had mild COVID-19 (a few samples of this study predate the infection). Cell type and time point are not known. The chain is built from TRBV6-5 and TRBJ1-1, with 7 bases identical to TRBD1. Sequenced material: PBMCs or a T cell subset sorted from them (not recorded which). The CDR3 here is CASSTGAANTEAFF. The CDR3 bases are TGTGCCAGCAGTACAGGGGCGGCGAACACTGAAGCTTTCTTT.